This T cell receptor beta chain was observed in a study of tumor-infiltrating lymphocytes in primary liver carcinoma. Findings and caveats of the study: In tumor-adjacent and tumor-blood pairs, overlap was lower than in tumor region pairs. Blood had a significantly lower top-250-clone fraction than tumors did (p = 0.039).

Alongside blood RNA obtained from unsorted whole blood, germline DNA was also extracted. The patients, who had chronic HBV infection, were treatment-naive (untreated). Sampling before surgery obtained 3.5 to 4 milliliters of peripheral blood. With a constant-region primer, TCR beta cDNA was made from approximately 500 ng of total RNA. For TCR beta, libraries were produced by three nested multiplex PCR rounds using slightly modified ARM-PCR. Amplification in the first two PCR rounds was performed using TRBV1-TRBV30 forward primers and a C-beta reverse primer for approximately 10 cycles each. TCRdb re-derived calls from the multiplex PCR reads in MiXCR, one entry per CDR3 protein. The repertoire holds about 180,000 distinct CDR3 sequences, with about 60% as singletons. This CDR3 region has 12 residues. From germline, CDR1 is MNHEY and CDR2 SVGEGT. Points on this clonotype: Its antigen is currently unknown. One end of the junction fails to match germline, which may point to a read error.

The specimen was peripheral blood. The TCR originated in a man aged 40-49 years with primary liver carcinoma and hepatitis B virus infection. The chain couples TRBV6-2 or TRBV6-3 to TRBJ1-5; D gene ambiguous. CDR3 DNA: TGTGCCAGCACAGACCCTAATCAGCCCCAGGATTTT. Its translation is CASTDPNQPQDF.